The clone carrying this T cell receptor (beta chain) was detected only a few times. The record originates from a study of blood T cell repertoires in COVID-19. Whole-study context: COVID-19 samples collected from the United States, Italy and Spain covered acute and convalescent phases. Sample material is recorded as cDNA or gDNA derived from T cells, B-cell-depleted T cells, or PBMCs.

The table came from immunoSEQ multiplex PCR; TCRdb's copy has only in-frame clones and leaves some out. In the table there are over 100,000 clones, around nine tenths of which are singletons. Seattle patients were enrolled while actively infected and followed longitudinally. Input material: peripheral blood. The clonotype comes from a woman between 65 and 79 years old with COVID-19, enrolled during active disease.

The chain's CDR3 is CASSPNTGKQPQHF. The CDR3 DNA reads TGTGCCAGCAGCCCCAACACAGGAAAGCAGCCCCAGCATTTT. The rearrangement uses TRBV9 and TRBJ1-5, with D possibly TRBD1 on 5 matching bases. V was trimmed by 4 bases and J by 7 bases, leaving 15 bases between them. Germline loops: CDR1 SGDLS, CDR2 YYNGEE. The CDR3 loop spans 14 amino acids. Complete variable domain (other parts from reference TRBV9 and TRBJ1-5): DSGVTQTPKHLITATGQRVTLRCSPRSGDLSVYWYQQSLDQGLQFLIQYYNGEERAKGNILERFSAQQFPDLHSELNLSSLELGDSALYFCASSPNTGKQPQHFGDGTRLSIL.